The 5 T cell receptor beta chains below all came from one sample that was sequenced in a study of CD8+ T cells in alopecia areata. Reverse transcribed after extraction, RNA yielded cDNA as the sequencing template. Produced via immunoSEQ multiplex PCR; TCRdb's table is partial and in-frame only. This sample has about 190,000 clones, with roughly 60% found just once. Treatment described: oral pan-JAK inhibitor, 5-10 mg twice daily. Specimen: CD4+ T cells sorted from blood, collected at week 24, from a patient treated with tofacitinib. The receptors stem from a human donor with alopecia areata.

This sequence joins TRBV29-1 and TRBJ1-1; D gene uncertain. V shed 5 bases and J shed 11 bases, with 9 bases lying between them. Germline CDR1 SQVTM, CDR2 ANQGSEA. This CDR3 has 9 amino acids. DNA of the CDR3: TGCAGCGTTACCCCGGGGGCTTTCTTT. It specifies CSVTPGAFF.

J is TRBJ2-5 and V is TRBV10-2, with D unclear. V was cut by 4 bases and J by 2 bases, with 14 bases left in between. The V gene's germline CDR1 is WSHSY and CDR2 SAAADI. The CDR3 extends over 15 amino acids. The CDR3 loop reads CASSVLSAPQETQYF. CDR3 sequence (DNA): TGCGCCAGCAGTGTTCTATCGGCCCCTCAAGAGACCCAGTACTTC.

The chain links TRBV29-1 to TRBJ1-2; D unresolved. There are 12 residues in the CDR3. The germline V gene has CDR1 SQVTM and CDR2 ANQGSEA. V was shortened by 6 bases and J by 7 bases, with 15 bases between the two germline ends. CDR3 bases: TGCAGCGTCCAAGTCGGCACTTTTGGCTACACCTTC. It encodes CSVQVGTFGYTF.

This clone was found a few times. This chain links TRBV10-3 with TRBJ2-1, with 7 positions matching TRBD1. Germline V gives CDR1 ENHRY, CDR2 SYGVKD. Germline trimming cut 10 bases from V and 6 bases from J; bases unmatched to any gene: 3. This CDR3 contains 11 residues. This chain's CDR3 is CATRQGNEQFF. The CDR3 DNA is TGTGCCACCCGACAGGGCAATGAGCAGTTCTTC.

The chain couples TRBV23-1 to TRBJ2-3; 11 bases line up with TRBD1. TRBV23-1 is labeled an ORF, and its function is uncertain. Trimming cost V 3 bases and J 0 bases; bases outside gene matches: 14. The CDR3 spans 20 residues. The CDR3, as DNA: TGCGCCAGCAGTCATCCCACCGGGACAGGGGGTAGGATAAGCACAGATACGCAGTATTTT. Its protein is CASSHPTGTGGRISTDTQYF.